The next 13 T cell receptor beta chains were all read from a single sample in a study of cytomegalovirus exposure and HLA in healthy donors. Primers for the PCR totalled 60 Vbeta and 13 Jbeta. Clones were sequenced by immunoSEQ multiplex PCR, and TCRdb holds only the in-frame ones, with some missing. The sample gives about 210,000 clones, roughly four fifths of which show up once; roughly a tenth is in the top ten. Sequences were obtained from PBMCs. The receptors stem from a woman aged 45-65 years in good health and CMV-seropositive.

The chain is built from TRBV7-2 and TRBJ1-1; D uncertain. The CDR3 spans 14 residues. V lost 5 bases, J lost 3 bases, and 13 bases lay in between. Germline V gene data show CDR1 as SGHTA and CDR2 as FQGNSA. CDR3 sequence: CASSLDSVDTEAFF. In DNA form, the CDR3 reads TGTGCCAGCAGCCTAGACTCTGTGGACACTGAAGCTTTCTTT.

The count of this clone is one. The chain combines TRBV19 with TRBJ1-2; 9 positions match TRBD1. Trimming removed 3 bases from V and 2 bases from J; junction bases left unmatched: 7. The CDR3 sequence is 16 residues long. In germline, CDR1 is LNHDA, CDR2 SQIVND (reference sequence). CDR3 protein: CASSMVRGQGNYGYTF. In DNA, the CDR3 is TGTGCCAGTAGTATGGTACGGGGACAGGGAAACTATGGCTACACCTTC.

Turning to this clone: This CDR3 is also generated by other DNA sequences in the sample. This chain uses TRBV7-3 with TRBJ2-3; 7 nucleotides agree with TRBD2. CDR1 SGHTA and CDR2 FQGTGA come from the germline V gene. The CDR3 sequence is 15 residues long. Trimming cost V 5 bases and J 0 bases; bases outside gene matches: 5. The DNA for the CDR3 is TGTGCCAGCAGCCTGCTAGCGGTCAGCACAGATACGCAGTATTTT. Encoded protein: CASSLLAVSTDTQYF. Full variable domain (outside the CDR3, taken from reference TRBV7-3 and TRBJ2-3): GAGVSQTPSNKVTEKGKYVELRCDPISGHTALYWYRQSLGQGPEFLIYFQGTGAADDSGLPNDRFFAVRPEGSVSTLKIQRTERGDSAVYLCASSLLAVSTDTQYFGPGTRLTVL.

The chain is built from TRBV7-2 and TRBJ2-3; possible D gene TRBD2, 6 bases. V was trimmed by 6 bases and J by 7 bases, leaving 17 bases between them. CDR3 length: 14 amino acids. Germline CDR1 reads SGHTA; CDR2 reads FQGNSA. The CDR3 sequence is CASSFFTGTYTQYF. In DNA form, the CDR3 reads TGTGCCAGCAGTTTTTTTACCGGGACTTATACGCAGTATTTT.

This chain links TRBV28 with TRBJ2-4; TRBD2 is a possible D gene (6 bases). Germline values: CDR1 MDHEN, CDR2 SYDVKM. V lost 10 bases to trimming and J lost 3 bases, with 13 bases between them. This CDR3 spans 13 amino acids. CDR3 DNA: TGTGCCACCCGTCCGCGGGGCAAAAACATTCAGTACTTC. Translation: CATRPRGKNIQYF. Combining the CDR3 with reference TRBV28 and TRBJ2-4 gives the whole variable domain DVKVTQSSRYLVKRTGEKVFLECVQDMDHENMFWYRQDPGLGLRLIYFSYDVKMKEKGDIPEGYSVSREKKERFSLILESASTNQTSMYLCATRPRGKNIQYFGAGTRLSVL.

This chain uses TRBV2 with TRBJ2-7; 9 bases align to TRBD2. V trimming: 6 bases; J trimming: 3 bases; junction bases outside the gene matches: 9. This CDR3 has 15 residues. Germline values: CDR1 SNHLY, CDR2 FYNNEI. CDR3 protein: CASRRERGDRYEQYF. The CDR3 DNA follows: TGTGCCAGCAGGAGGGAGCGGGGGGACCGCTACGAGCAGTACTTC.

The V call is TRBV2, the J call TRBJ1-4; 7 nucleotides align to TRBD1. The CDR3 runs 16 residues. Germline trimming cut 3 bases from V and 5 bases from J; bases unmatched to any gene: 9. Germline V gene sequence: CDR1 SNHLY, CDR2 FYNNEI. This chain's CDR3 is CASSDMIGTENEKLFF. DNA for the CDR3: TGTGCCAGCAGTGATATGATCGGGACAGAAAATGAAAAACTGTTTTTT.

The DNA of the CDR3 is TGTGCCAGCAGCTTGCATCCCGCCGGGATTGGGACTGAAGCTTTCTTT. Translating it yields CASSLHPAGIGTEAFF. This chain joins TRBV5-5 and TRBJ1-1; D is undetermined. V lost 1 base and J lost 5, with 18 bases in between. Germline V gene sequence: CDR1 SGHKS, CDR2 YYEKEE (reference sequence). CDR3 size: 16 residues.

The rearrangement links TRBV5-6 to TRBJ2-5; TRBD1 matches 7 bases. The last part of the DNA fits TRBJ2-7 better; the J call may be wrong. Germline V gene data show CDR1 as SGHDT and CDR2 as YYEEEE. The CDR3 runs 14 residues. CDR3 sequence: CASSLTGVSYEQYF. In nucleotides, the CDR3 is TGTGCCAGCAGCTTGACAGGGGTATCCTACGAGCAGTACTTC.

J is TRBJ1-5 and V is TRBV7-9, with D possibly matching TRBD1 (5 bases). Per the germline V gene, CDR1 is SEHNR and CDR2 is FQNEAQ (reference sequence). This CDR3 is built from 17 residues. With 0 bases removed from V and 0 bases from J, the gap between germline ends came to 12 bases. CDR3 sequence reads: CASSLAPVRDSNQPQHF. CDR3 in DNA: TGTGCCAGCAGCTTAGCGCCGGTCAGGGATAGCAATCAGCCCCAGCATTTT.

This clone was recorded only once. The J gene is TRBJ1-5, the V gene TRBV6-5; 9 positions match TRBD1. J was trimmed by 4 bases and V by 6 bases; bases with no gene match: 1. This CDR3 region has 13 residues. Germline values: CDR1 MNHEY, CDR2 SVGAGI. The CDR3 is CASRGQGNQPQHF. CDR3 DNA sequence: TGTGCCAGCAGGGGACAGGGAAATCAGCCCCAGCATTTT.

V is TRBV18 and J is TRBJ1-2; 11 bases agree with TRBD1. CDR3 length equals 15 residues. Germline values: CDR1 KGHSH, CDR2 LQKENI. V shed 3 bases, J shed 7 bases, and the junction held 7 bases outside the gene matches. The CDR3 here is CASSPLGQGERGYTF. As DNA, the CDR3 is TGTGCCAGCTCACCGCTGGGACAGGGGGAACGTGGCTACACCTTC.

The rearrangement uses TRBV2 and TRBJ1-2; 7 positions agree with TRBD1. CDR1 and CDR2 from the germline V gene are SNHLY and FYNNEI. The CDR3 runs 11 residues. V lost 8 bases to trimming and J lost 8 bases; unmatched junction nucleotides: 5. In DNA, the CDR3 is TGTGCCAGCTGGGGCAGGGGGGGCTACACCTTC. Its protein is CASWGRGGYTF.